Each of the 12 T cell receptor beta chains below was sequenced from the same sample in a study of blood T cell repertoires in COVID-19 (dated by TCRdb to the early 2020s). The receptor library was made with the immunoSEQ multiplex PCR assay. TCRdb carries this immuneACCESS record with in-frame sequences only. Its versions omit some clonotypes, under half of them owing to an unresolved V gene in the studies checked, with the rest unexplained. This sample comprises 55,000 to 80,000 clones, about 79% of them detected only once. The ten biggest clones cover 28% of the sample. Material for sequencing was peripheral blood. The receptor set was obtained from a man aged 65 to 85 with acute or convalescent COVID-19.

CDR3 region: CATSDSSTGPNTGELFF. The CDR3 DNA follows: TGTGCCACCAGTGATTCCTCGACAGGGCCCAACACCGGGGAGCTGTTTTTT. V gene TRBV24-1 combines with J gene TRBJ2-2, with 7 bases identical to TRBD1. The CDR3 contains 17 residues. Germline-derived CDR1 and CDR2 are KGHDR and SFDVKD. V trimming: 2 bases; J trimming: 2 bases; junction bases outside the gene matches: 7.

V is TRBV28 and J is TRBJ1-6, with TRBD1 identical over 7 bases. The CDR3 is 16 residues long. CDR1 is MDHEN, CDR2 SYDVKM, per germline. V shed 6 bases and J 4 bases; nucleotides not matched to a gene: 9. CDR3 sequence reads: CASSLRDSGYNSPLHF. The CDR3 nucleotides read TGTGCCAGCAGCCTGAGGGACAGCGGGTATAATTCACCCCTCCACTTT.

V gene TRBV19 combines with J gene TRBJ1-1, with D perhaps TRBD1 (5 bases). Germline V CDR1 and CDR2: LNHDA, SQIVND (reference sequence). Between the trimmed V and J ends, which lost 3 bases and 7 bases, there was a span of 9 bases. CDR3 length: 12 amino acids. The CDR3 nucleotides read TGTGCCAGTAGTATCACCGGGGGTGAAGCTTTCTTT. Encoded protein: CASSITGGEAFF.

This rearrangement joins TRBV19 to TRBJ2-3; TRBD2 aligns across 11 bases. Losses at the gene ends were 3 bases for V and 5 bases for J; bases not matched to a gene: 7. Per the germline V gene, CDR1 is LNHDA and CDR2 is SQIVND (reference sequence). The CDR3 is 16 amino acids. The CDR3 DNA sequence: TGTGCCAGTAGTATCGCACTAGCGGGAGCTTTAGATACGCAGTATTTT. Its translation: CASSIALAGALDTQYF.

CDR3 residues: CASSLPGSGANVLTF. The CDR3 nucleotides read TGTGCCAGCAGTTTACCGGGCTCTGGGGCCAACGTCCTGACTTTC. V and J are TRBV28 and TRBJ2-6, with D hard to call. Trimming cost V 2 bases and J 0 bases, with 5 bases left between them. The length of the CDR3 is 15 residues. Per germline, CDR1 MDHEN and CDR2 SYDVKM.

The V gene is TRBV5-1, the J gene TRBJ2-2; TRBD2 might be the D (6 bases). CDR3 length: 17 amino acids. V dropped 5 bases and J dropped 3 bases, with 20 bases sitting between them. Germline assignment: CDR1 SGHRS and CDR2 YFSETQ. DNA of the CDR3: TGCGCCAGCAGGGAATCGGAGGGGCGGCTCGACACCGGGGAGCTGTTTTTT. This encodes CASRESEGRLDTGELFF. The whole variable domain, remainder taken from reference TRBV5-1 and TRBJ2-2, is KAGVTQTPRYLIKTRGQQVTLSCSPISGHRSVSWYQQTPGQGLQFLFEYFSETQRNKGNFPGRFSGRQFSNSRSEMNVSTLELGDSALYLCASRESEGRLDTGELFFGEGSRLTVL.

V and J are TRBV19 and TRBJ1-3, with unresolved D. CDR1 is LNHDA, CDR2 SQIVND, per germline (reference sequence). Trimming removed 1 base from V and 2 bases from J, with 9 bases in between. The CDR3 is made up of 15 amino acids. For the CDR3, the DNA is TGTGCCAGTAGTATAGGAGGAGAGACTGGAAACACCATATATTTT. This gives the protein CASSIGGETGNTIYF.

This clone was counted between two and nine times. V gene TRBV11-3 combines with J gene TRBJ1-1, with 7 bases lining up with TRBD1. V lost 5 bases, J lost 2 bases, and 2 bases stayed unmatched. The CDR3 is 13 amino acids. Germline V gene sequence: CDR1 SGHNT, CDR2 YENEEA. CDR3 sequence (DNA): TGTGCCAGCAGCCGGGACAGAAACACTGAAGCTTTCTTT. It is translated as CASSRDRNTEAFF.

The CDR3 nucleotides are TGTGCCAGCAGCTTAAGGGCTAGCGGGAGCAATGAGCAGTTCTTC. Amino acid sequence: CASSLRASGSNEQFF. The V and J genes are TRBV7-9 and TRBJ2-1; TRBD2 matches 10 bases. The junction had 4 bases not matched to a gene; V was cut back by 2 bases and J by 6 bases. Germline CDR1 and CDR2: SEHNR and FQNEAQ (reference sequence). CDR3 length: 15 amino acids.

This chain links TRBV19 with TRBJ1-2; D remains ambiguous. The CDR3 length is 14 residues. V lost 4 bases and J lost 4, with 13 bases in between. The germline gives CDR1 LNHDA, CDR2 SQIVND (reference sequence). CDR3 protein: CASSTPDTSYGYTF. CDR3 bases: TGTGCCAGTAGTACCCCCGATACAAGCTATGGCTACACCTTC. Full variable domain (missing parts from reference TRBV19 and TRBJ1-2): DGGITQSPKYLFRKEGQNVTLSCEQNLNHDAMYWYRQDPGQGLRLIYYSQIVNDFQKGDIAEGYSVSREKKESFPLTVTSAQKNPTAFYLCASSTPDTSYGYTFGSGTRLTVV.

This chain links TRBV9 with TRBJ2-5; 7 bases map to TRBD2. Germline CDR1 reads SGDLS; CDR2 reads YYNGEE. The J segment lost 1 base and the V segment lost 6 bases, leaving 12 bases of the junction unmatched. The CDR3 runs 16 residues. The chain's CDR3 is CASTGAGGGAQETQYF. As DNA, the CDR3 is TGTGCCAGCACCGGAGCCGGGGGAGGGGCCCAAGAGACCCAGTACTTC.

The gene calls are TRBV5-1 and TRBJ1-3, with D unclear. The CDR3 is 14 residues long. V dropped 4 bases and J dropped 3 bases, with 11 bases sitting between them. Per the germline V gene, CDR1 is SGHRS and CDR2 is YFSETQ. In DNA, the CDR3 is TGCGCCAGCAGCCCGGAAACAGATGGAAACACCATATATTTT. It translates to CASSPETDGNTIYF.